This TCR beta chain was sequenced for a study of blood T cells in healthy people across ages. CDR3 length equals 16 residues. The germline CDR1 and CDR2 sequences are MNHEY and SVGEGT. The V gene lost 7 bases and the J gene lost 7 bases, with 23 bases spanning the gap. A second PCR, run for about 7 to 11 cycles, used a sample-barcoded 5' primer plus a J-beta primer mix. TCRdb redid the calling of the 5' RACE reads with MiXCR, one entry per CDR3 protein. This table holds approximately 1.5 million distinct CDR3 sequences, 34% found once. V gene TRBV6-2 or TRBV6-3 combines with J gene TRBJ2-1; D may be TRBD1 (5 bases). Sequenced sample: blood. This TCR was sampled from a woman in her 30s in good health. CDR3 in DNA: TGTGCCAGCACCCCACCCGGCCGACAGACCAGGAATGAGCAGTTCTTC. Its protein product is CASTPPGRQTRNEQFF.